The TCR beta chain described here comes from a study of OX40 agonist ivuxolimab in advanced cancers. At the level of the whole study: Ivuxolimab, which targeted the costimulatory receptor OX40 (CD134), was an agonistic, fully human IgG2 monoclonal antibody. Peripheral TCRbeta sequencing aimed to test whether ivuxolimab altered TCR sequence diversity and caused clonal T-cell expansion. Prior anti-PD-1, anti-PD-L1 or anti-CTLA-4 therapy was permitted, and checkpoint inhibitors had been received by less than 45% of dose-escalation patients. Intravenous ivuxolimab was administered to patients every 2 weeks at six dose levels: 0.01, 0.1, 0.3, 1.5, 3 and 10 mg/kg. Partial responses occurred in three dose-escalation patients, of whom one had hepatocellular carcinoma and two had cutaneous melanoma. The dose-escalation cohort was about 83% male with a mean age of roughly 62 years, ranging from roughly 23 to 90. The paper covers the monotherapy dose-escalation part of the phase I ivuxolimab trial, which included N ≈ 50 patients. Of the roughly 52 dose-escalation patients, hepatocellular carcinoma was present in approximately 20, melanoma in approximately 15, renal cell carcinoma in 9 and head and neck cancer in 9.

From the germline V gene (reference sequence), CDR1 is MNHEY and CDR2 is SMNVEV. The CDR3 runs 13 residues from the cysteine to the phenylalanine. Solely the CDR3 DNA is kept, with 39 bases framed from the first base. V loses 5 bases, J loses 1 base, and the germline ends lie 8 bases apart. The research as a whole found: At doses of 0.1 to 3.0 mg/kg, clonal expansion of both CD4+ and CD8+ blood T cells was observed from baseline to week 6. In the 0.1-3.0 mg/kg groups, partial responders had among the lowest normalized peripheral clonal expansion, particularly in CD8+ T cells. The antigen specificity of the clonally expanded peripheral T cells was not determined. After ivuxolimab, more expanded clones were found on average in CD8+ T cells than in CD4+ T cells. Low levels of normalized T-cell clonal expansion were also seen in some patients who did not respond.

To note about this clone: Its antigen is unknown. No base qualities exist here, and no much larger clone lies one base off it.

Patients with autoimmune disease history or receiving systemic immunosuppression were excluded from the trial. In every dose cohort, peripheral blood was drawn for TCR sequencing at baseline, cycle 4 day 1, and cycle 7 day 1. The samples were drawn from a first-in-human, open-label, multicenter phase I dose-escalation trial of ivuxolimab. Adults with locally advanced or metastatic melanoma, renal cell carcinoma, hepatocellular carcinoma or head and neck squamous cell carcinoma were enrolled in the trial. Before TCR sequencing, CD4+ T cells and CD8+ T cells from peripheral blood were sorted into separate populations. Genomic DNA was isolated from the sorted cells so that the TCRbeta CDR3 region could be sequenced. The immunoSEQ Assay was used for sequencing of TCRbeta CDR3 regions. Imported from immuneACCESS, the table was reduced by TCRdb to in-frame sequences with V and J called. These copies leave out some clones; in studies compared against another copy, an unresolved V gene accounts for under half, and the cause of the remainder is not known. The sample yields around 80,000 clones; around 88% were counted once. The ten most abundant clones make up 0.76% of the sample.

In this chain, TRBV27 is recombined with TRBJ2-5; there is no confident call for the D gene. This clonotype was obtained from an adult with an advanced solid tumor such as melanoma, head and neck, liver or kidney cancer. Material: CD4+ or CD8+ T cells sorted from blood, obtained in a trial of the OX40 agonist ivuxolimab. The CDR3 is CASSRTGQETQYF. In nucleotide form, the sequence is TGTGCCAGCAGTCGGACGGGCCAAGAGACCCAGTACTTC.